This TCR beta chain was profiled in a study of sequential checkpoint blockade in melanoma. The V end lost 3 bases, the J end lost 5 bases, and 9 bases lay between the germline ends. Per the germline V gene, CDR1 is SGHDT and CDR2 is YYEEEE. This CDR3 is 13 amino acids long. The data were produced by immunoSEQ multiplex PCR, yet TCRdb's version contains in-frame clones alone and is incomplete. The sample holds tens of thousands of clones; 84% are singletons and the top ten take roughly 6%. The treatment was: randomized to nivolumab then ipilimumab (arm A) or the reverse (arm B). The clonotype comes from a human donor with melanoma. This material consisted of CD8+ T cells sorted from blood (inferred from file names), taken from a patient given nivolumab and ipilimumab in sequence. The chain has TRBV5-6 and TRBJ1-5; D is unresolved. The CDR3 protein is CASSWYGDQPQHF. For the CDR3, the DNA is TGTGCCAGCAGCTGGTACGGGGATCAGCCCCAGCATTTT.